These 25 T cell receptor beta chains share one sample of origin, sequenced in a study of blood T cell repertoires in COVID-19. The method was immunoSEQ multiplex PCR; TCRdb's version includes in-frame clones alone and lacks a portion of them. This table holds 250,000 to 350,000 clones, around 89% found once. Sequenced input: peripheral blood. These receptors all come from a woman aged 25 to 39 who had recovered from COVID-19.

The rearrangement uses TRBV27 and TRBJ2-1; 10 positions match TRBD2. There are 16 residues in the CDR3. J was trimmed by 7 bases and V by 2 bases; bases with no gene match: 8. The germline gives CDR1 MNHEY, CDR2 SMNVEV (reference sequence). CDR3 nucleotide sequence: TGTGCCAGCAGTTTACTGGGTAGCGGGGGGCCTAATGAGCAGTTCTTC. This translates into CASSLLGSGGPNEQFF.

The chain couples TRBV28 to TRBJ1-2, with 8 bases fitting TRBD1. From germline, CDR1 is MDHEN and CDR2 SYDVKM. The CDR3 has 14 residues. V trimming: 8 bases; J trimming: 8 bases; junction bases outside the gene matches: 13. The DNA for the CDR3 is TGTGCCAGCTTAACCTCGGACAGGGCGGGCGGCTACACCTTC. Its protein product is CASLTSDRAGGYTF.

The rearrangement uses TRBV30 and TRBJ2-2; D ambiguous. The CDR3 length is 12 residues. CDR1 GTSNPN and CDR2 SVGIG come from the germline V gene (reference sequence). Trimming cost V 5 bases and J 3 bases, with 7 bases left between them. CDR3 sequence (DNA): TGTGCCTGGGGTCCAGACACCGGGGAGCTGTTTTTT. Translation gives CAWGPDTGELFF.

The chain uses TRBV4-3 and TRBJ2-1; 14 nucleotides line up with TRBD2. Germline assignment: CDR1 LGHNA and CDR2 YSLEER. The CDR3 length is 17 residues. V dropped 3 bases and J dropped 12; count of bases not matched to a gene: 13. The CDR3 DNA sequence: TGCGCCAGCAGCCAGGATGCTCCGGGACTAGCGGGGGACTCGCAGTTCTTC. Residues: CASSQDAPGLAGDSQFF.

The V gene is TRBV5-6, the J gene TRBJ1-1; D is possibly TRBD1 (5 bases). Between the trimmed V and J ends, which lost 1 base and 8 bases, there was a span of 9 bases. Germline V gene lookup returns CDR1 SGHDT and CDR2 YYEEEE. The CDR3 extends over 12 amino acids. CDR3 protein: CASSLWGEEAFF. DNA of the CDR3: TGTGCCAGCAGCTTGTGGGGGGAGGAAGCTTTCTTT. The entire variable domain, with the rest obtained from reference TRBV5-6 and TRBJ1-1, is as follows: DAGVTQSPTHLIKTRGQQVTLRCSPKSGHDTVSWYQQALGQGPQFIFQYYEEEERQRGNFPDRFSGHQFPNYSSELNVNALLLGDSALYLCASSLWGEEAFFGQGTRLTVV.

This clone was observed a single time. The DNA for the CDR3 is TGTGCCAGCAGTCGACTAGCCCGCCCACCCGGGGAGCTGTTTTTT. It is translated as CASSRLARPPGELFF. The V and J genes are TRBV6-5 and TRBJ2-2, with TRBD2 identical over 7 bases. This CDR3 region has 15 residues. The V segment lost 5 bases and the J segment 6 bases; nucleotides outside the gene matches: 9. Per the germline V gene, CDR1 is MNHEY and CDR2 is SVGAGI.

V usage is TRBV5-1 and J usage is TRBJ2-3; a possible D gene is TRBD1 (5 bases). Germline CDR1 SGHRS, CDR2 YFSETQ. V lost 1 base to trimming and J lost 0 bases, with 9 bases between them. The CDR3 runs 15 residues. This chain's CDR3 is CASSLIQASTDTQYF. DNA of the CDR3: TGCGCCAGCAGCTTGATACAGGCTAGCACAGATACGCAGTATTTT.

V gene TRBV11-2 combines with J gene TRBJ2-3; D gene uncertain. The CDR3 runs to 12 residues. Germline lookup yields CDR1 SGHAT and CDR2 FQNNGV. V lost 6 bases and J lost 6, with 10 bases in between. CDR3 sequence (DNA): TGTGCCAGCAGTTTAAAACGGGATACGCAGTATTTT. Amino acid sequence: CASSLKRDTQYF. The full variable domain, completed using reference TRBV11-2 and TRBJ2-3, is EAGVAQSPRYKIIEKRQSVAFWCNPISGHATLYWYQQILGQGPKLLIQFQNNGVVDDSQLPKDRFSAERLKGVDSTLKIQPAKLEDSAVYLCASSLKRDTQYFGPGTRLTVL.

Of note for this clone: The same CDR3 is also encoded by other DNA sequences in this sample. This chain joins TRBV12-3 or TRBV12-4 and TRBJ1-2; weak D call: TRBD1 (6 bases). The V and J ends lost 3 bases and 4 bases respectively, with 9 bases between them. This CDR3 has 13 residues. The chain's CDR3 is CASSFGQSYGYTF. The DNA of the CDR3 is TGTGCCAGCAGTTTTGGACAGTCCTATGGCTACACCTTC.

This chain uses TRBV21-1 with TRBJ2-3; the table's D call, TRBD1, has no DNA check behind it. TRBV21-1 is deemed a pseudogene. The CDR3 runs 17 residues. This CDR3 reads CASSKAPLQGALGTQYF. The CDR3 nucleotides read TGTGCCAGCAGCAAAGCCCCTCTACAGGGGGCGCTTGGTACGCAGTATTTT.

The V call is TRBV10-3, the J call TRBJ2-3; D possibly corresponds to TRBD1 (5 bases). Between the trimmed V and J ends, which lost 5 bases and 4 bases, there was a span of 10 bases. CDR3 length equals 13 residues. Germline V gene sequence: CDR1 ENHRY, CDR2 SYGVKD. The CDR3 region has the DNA TGTGCCATCAGTAGGGGTTCAGCAGATACGCAGTATTTT. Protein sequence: CAISRGSADTQYF.

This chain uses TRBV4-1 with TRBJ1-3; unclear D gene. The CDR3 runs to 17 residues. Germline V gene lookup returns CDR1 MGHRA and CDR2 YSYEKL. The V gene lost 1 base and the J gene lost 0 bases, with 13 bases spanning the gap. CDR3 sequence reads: CASSQAGGQYSGNTIYF. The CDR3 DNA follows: TGCGCCAGCAGCCAAGCCGGAGGGCAGTACTCTGGAAACACCATATATTTT.

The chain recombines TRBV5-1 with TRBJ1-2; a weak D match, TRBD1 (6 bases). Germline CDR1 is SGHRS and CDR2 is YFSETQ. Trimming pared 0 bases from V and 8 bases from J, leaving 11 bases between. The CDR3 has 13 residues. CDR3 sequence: CASSLVPGEGYTF. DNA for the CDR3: TGCGCCAGCAGCTTGGTACCAGGGGAGGGCTACACCTTC.

The CDR3 region has the DNA TGCGCCAGCAGCGTAAGGACGGAGGGCGCCGGGGAGCTGTTTTTT. It specifies CASSVRTEGAGELFF. The chain is built from TRBV5-1 and TRBJ2-2; a weak D match, TRBD2 (6 bases). Trimming took 4 bases from V and 6 from J, leaving 16 bases between them. The CDR3 is made up of 15 amino acids. The germline V gene encodes CDR1 SGHRS and CDR2 YFSETQ.

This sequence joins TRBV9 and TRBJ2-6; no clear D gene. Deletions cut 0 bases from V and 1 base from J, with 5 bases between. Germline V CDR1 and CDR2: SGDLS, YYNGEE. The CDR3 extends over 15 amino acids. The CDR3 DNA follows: TGTGCCAGCAGCGTAGTAGCTTCTGGGGCCAACGTCCTGACTTTC. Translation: CASSVVASGANVLTF.

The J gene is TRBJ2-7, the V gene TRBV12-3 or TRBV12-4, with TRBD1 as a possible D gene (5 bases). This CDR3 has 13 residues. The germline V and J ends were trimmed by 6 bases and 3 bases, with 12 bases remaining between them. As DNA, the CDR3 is TGTGCCAGCAGACCGGTAGGGGTCTACGAGCAGTACTTC. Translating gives CASRPVGVYEQYF.

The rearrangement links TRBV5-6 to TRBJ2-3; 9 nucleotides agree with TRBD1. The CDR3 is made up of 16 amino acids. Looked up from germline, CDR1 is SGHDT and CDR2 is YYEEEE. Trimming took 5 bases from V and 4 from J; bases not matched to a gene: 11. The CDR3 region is CASSYGQGWNADTQYF. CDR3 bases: TGTGCCAGCAGTTACGGACAGGGGTGGAACGCAGATACGCAGTATTTT.

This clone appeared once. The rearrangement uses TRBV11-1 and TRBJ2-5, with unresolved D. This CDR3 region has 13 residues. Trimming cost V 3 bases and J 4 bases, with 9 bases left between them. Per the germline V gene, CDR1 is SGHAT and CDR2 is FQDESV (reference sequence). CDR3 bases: TGTGCCAGCAGCTTCTCACTGCCAGAGACCCAGTACTTC. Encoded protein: CASSFSLPETQYF.

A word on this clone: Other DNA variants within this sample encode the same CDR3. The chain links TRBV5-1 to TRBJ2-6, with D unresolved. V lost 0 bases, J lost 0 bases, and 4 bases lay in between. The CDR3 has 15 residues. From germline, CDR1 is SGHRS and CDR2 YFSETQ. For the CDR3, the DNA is TGCGCCAGCAGCTTGGCCGGCTCTGGGGCCAACGTCCTGACTTTC. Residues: CASSLAGSGANVLTF.

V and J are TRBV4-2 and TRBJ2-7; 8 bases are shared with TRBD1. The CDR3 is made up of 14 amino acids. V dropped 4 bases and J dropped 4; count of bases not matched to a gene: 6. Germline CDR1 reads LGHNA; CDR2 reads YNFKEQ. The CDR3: CASSRDRGEYEQYF. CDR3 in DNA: TGTGCCAGCAGCCGCGACAGGGGCGAATACGAGCAGTACTTC.

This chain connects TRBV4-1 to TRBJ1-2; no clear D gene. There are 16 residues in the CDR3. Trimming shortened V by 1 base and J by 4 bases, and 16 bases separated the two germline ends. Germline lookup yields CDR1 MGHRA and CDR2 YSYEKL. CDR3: CASSQVGQARGYGYTF. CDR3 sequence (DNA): TGCGCCAGCAGCCAAGTTGGTCAGGCCCGGGGCTATGGCTACACCTTC.

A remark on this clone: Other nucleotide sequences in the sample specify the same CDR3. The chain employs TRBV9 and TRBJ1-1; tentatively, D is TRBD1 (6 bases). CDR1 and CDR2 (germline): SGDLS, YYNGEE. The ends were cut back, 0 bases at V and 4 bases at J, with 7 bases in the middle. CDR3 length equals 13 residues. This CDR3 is CASSVGGRTEAFF. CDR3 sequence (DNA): TGTGCCAGCAGCGTAGGGGGGCGCACTGAAGCTTTCTTT.

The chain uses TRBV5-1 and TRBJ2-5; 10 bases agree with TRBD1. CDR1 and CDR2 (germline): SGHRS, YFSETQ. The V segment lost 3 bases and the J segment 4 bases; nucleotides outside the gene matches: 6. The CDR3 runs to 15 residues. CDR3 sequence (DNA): TGCGCCAGCAGCTCAAGACAGGGGGCAGGAGAGACCCAGTACTTC. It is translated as CASSSRQGAGETQYF.

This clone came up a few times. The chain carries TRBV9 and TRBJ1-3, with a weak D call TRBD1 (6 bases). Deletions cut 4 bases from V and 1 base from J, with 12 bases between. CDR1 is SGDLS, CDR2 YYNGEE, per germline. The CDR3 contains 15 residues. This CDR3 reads CASSPAGTSGNTIYF. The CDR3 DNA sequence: TGTGCCAGCAGCCCAGCAGGGACATCTGGAAACACCATATATTTT. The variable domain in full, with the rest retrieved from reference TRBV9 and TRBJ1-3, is DSGVTQTPKHLITATGQRVTLRCSPRSGDLSVYWYQQSLDQGLQFLIQYYNGEERAKGNILERFSAQQFPDLHSELNLSSLELGDSALYFCASSPAGTSGNTIYFGEGSWLTVV.

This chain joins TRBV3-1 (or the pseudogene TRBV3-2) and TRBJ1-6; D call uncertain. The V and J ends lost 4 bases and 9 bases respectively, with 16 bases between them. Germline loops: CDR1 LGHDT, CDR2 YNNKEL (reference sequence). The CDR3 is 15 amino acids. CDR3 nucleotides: TGTGCCAGCAGCCTGGGCGCGGCGCGGGGTTCACCCCTCCACTTT. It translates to CASSLGAARGSPLHF.